These 29 T cell receptor beta chains originate from one sample sequenced in a study of blood T cell repertoires in COVID-19. Repertoires were generated with immunoSEQ multiplex PCR, while TCRdb's copy carries only in-frame clones and drops some. The data contain approximately 140,000 clones, 60% to 85% of them singletons. The sequenced material came from peripheral blood. These receptors were collected from a man aged 50 or older with acute or convalescent COVID-19.

At least ten counts were recorded for this clone. The chain links TRBV6-1 to TRBJ2-2; 8 nucleotides align to TRBD2. The CDR3 covers 15 residues. Looked up from germline, CDR1 is MNHNS and CDR2 is SASEGT. The V gene end was trimmed by 3 bases and the J gene end by 1 base; junction bases not matched to a gene: 1. CDR3 protein: CASSDGTRNTGELFF. In DNA, the CDR3 is TGTGCCAGCAGTGACGGGACTAGGAACACCGGGGAGCTGTTTTTT.

The chain combines TRBV5-1 with TRBJ2-2, with TRBD1 identical over 12 bases. CDR3 length: 16 residues. The ends lost 4 bases at V and 4 bases at J; junction bases unmatched: 5. Germline lookup yields CDR1 SGHRS and CDR2 YFSETQ. The CDR3 here is CASSHPGQGATGELFF. In DNA, the CDR3 is TGCGCCAGCAGCCACCCGGGACAGGGGGCCACCGGGGAGCTGTTTTTT.

The CDR3 here is CASSKTALSYNEQFF. The CDR3 nucleotides read TGTGCCAGCAGCAAGACAGCGCTCTCCTACAATGAGCAGTTCTTC. V gene TRBV13 combines with J gene TRBJ2-1; perhaps TRBD1 as D (5 bases). The V end lost 5 bases, the J end lost 0 bases, and 11 bases lay between the germline ends. Germline V gene sequence: CDR1 PRHDT, CDR2 FYEKMQ (reference sequence). The CDR3 extends over 15 amino acids.

The rearrangement links TRBV30 to TRBJ1-4, with D perhaps TRBD1 (6 bases). CDR1 and CDR2 from the germline V gene are GTSNPN and SVGIG (reference sequence). This CDR3 is 14 amino acids long. V lost 1 base to trimming and J lost 6 bases, with 12 bases between them. CDR3 loop: CAWSGGPKDEKLFF. In DNA form, the CDR3 reads TGTGCCTGGAGTGGGGGGCCCAAAGATGAAAAACTGTTTTTT.

This rearrangement joins TRBV18 to TRBJ1-1; TRBD1 aligns across 8 bases. The CDR3 is 13 residues long. Germline V gives CDR1 KGHSH, CDR2 LQKENI. V lost 6 bases to trimming and J lost 11 bases; unmatched junction nucleotides: 11. The CDR3 here is CASSGQQGDLAFF. The DNA for the CDR3 is TGTGCCAGCTCGGGTCAACAGGGGGATCTCGCTTTCTTT.

This clone appeared a single time. The chain employs TRBV27 and TRBJ1-2, with D maybe TRBD1 (5 bases). Germline-derived CDR1 and CDR2 are MNHEY and SMNVEV (reference sequence). This CDR3 has 13 residues. Between the trimmed V and J ends, which lost 6 bases and 3 bases, there was a span of 11 bases. CDR3 loop: CASSPRGDYGYTF. CDR3 nucleotide sequence: TGTGCCAGCAGCCCACGGGGGGACTATGGCTACACCTTC.

V is TRBV9 and J is TRBJ2-1, with 8 bases identical to TRBD1. CDR1 is SGDLS, CDR2 YYNGEE, per germline. The CDR3 runs 14 residues. With V trimmed by 2 bases and J by 5 bases, 3 bases remained unmatched. CDR3 sequence reads: CASSVRGRDNEQFF. CDR3 DNA: TGTGCCAGCAGCGTCAGGGGGCGCGACAATGAGCAGTTCTTC.

The chain couples TRBV5-1 to TRBJ2-3, with 8 bases aligning to TRBD1. The CDR3 spans 16 residues. J was trimmed by 0 bases and V by 2 bases; bases with no gene match: 5. From germline, CDR1 is SGHRS and CDR2 YFSETQ. DNA of the CDR3: TGCGCCAGCAGCTTCGGGACAGGACCTAGCACAGATACGCAGTATTTT. This sequence encodes CASSFGTGPSTDTQYF.

A few counts support this clone. The chain recombines TRBV9 with TRBJ2-1; the match to TRBD2 covers 7 bases. J lost 8 bases, V lost 3 bases, and 5 bases had no gene match. Looked up from germline, CDR1 is SGDLS and CDR2 is YYNGEE. The CDR3 loop spans 13 amino acids. CDR3 in amino acids: CASSDSGEDEQFF. The CDR3, as DNA: TGTGCCAGCAGCGACAGCGGGGAGGATGAGCAGTTCTTC.

The rearrangement links TRBV6-5 to TRBJ2-5, with D tentatively TRBD2 (6 bases). The CDR3 runs 13 residues. Germline CDR1 and CDR2: MNHEY and SVGAGI. V was trimmed by 7 bases and J by 3 bases, leaving 12 bases between them. The CDR3 DNA is TGTGCCAGCACCTCCTGGGGGGAAGAGACCCAGTACTTC. Amino acids: CASTSWGEETQYF.

The rearrangement joins TRBV15 to TRBJ2-1, with D unresolved. V gave up 0 bases and J gave up 6 bases, with 3 bases separating them. CDR1 is LNHNV, CDR2 YYDKDF, per germline (reference sequence). CDR3 size: 12 residues. The CDR3 DNA follows: TGTGCCACCAGCAGAGATCGCAATGAGCAGTTCTTC. Amino acid sequence: CATSRDRNEQFF. Full variable domain (outside the CDR3, taken from reference TRBV15 and TRBJ2-1): DAMVIQNPRYQVTQFGKPVTLSCSQTLNHNVMYWYQQKSSQAPKLLFHYYDKDFNNEADTPDNFQSRRPNTSFCFLDIRSPGLGDTAMYLCATSRDRNEQFFGPGTRLTVL.

The chain joins TRBV6-5 to TRBJ1-2; D gene ambiguous. With 6 bases removed from V and 2 bases from J, the gap between germline ends came to 16 bases. The length of the CDR3 is 15 residues. The germline CDR1 and CDR2 sequences are MNHEY and SVGAGI. The CDR3 nucleotides are TGTGCCAGCAGCCCCAACCGTTCGGGGAACTATGGCTACACCTTC. It is translated as CASSPNRSGNYGYTF.

The chain couples TRBV19 to TRBJ2-7; 9 bases are shared with TRBD1. Germline V CDR1 and CDR2: LNHDA, SQIVND (reference sequence). The trim removed 4 bases at V and 3 bases at J, leaving 7 bases unmatched. This CDR3 region has 15 residues. CDR3 sequence reads: CASSTRQGGLYEQYF. CDR3 bases: TGTGCCAGTAGTACCCGACAGGGGGGGCTCTACGAGCAGTACTTC.

On this clone itself: Other DNA sequences in this specimen translate into the identical CDR3. In nucleotides, the CDR3 is TGCGCCAGCAGCCAAGATGGGGCCGGTAGCTCCTACAATGAGCAGTTCTTC. It yields the protein CASSQDGAGSSYNEQFF. The genes are TRBV4-1 and TRBJ2-1; D possibly corresponds to TRBD1 (5 bases). Trimming left V 0 bases short and J 0 bases short, with 12 bases between. The germline V gene encodes CDR1 MGHRA and CDR2 YSYEKL. The CDR3 covers 17 residues.

The genes are TRBV28 and TRBJ2-3; tentatively, D is TRBD1 (7 bases). V lost 6 bases and J 2 bases, leaving 12 bases between the germline ends. The CDR3 extends over 14 amino acids. CDR1 is MDHEN, CDR2 SYDVKM, per germline. CDR3: CASRGGQTTDTQYF. CDR3 nucleotide sequence: TGTGCCAGCAGGGGGGGACAGACCACAGATACGCAGTATTTT.

This clone was seen only a few times. The chain links TRBV3-1 (or the pseudogene TRBV3-2) to TRBJ2-3; TRBD2 aligns across 12 bases. The CDR3 totals 18 residues. Germline V gives CDR1 LGHDT, CDR2 YNNKEL (reference sequence). V lost 3 bases and J lost 2; bases outside the gene matches: 9. CDR3 sequence: CASSHQQLAGGPTDTQYF. The CDR3 DNA reads as TGTGCCAGCAGCCATCAGCAACTAGCGGGGGGCCCCACAGATACGCAGTATTTT.

V gene TRBV5-1 combines with J gene TRBJ2-1; D possibly corresponds to TRBD2 (6 bases). The CDR3 has 16 amino acids. Trimming removed 5 bases at V and 3 bases at J, with 18 bases between. Germline V CDR1 and CDR2: SGHRS, YFSETQ. CDR3 sequence: CASRPEGGILYNEQFF. In DNA, the CDR3 is TGCGCCAGCAGGCCGGAGGGCGGAATTCTCTACAATGAGCAGTTCTTC.

This clone appeared a single time. The gene calls are TRBV6-2 or TRBV6-3 and TRBJ1-5; a possible D gene is TRBD1 (5 bases). V was pared by 3 bases and J by 5 bases, with 14 bases between. The CDR3 is 15 amino acids. Germline CDR1 MNHEY, CDR2 SVGEGT. DNA for the CDR3: TGTGCCAGCAGTTATTGGCAGGGCGTCGATCAGCCCCAGCATTTT. Protein product: CASSYWQGVDQPQHF.

This clone appeared a few times. The CDR3 sequence is CASSEGQGSEGYSNQPQHF. The CDR3 DNA follows: TGTGCCAGCAGTGAAGGGCAGGGCTCGGAGGGGTATAGCAATCAGCCCCAGCATTTT. V usage is TRBV6-1 and J usage is TRBJ1-5, with D perhaps TRBD1 (5 bases). This CDR3 contains 19 residues. Germline values: CDR1 MNHNS, CDR2 SASEGT. The germline V and J ends were trimmed by 1 base and 0 bases, with 19 bases remaining between them.

The gene calls are TRBV5-1 and TRBJ2-5; TRBD1 aligns across 12 bases. CDR1 and CDR2 from the germline V gene are SGHRS and YFSETQ. After removal of 0 bases from V and 5 bases from J, the junction contained 5 bases not matched to a gene. The CDR3 is made up of 16 amino acids. CDR3 nucleotides: TGCGCCAGCAGCTTGGGGGACAGGGGGCATGGGGAGACCCAGTACTTC. It translates to CASSLGDRGHGETQYF.

This clone was counted only a few times. J is TRBJ1-5 and V is TRBV18, with 10 bases lining up with TRBD1. The CDR3 totals 14 residues. V shed 9 bases, J shed 6 bases, and the junction held 8 bases outside the gene matches. Germline V gene lookup returns CDR1 KGHSH and CDR2 LQKENI. CDR3: CASQPTGGGQPQHF. The CDR3 DNA sequence: TGTGCCAGTCAACCGACAGGGGGCGGTCAGCCCCAGCATTTT.

This chain links TRBV7-2 with TRBJ2-1; 14 positions match TRBD2. The CDR3 runs 16 residues. The V gene end was trimmed by 4 bases and the J gene end by 7 bases; junction bases not matched to a gene: 6. From germline, CDR1 is SGHTA and CDR2 FQGNSA. CDR3 nucleotide sequence: TGTGCCAGCAGCTCCCCAAGACTAGCGGGGGGGAATGAGCAGTTCTTC. Protein sequence: CASSSPRLAGGNEQFF. Variable domain in full (rest from reference TRBV7-2 and TRBJ2-1): GAGVSQSPSNKVTEKGKDVELRCDPISGHTALYWYRQSLGQGLEFLIYFQGNSAPDKSGLPSDRFSAERTGGSVSTLTIQRTQQEDSAVYLCASSSPRLAGGNEQFFGPGTRLTVL.

The J gene is TRBJ2-7, the V gene TRBV11-2, with a possible D match to TRBD2 (6 bases). Per germline, CDR1 SGHAT and CDR2 FQNNGV. Trimming cost V 8 bases and J 1 base, with 12 bases left between them. The CDR3 is 13 residues long. The CDR3 reads CASVGRGSYEQYV. In nucleotides, the CDR3 is TGTGCCAGCGTGGGGCGGGGATCCTACGAGCAGTACGTC.

In its sample, this clone was seen a few times. CDR3 sequence: CASSLEGLMNTEAFF. CDR3 coding DNA: TGTGCCAGCAGTTTAGAGGGCCTCATGAACACTGAAGCTTTCTTT. The V call is TRBV27, the J call TRBJ1-1; D remains unclear. Looked up from germline, CDR1 is MNHEY and CDR2 is SMNVEV (reference sequence). CDR3 length equals 15 residues. Trimming took off 2 bases at V and 0 bases at J, with 10 bases between the two ends.

The chain joins TRBV12-3 or TRBV12-4 to TRBJ2-3; perhaps TRBD1 as D (5 bases). This CDR3 contains 12 residues. Between the trimmed V and J ends, which lost 8 bases and 2 bases, there was a span of 8 bases. CDR3 sequence (DNA): TGTGCCAGCCAGGGATTCACAGATACGCAGTATTTT. Encoded protein: CASQGFTDTQYF.

This clone was found a few times. The chain links TRBV6-1 to TRBJ1-5; 8 positions agree with TRBD1. V dropped 1 base and J dropped 4; count of bases not matched to a gene: 0. Germline assignment: CDR1 MNHNS and CDR2 SASEGT. The CDR3 runs to 14 residues. As DNA, the CDR3 is TGTGCCAGCAGTGAAGGGACAGGGAATCAGCCCCAGCATTTT. It encodes CASSEGTGNQPQHF.

The chain links TRBV4-1 to TRBJ2-1; 7 nucleotides agree with TRBD2. CDR3 length equals 16 residues. Germline V lookup: CDR1 MGHRA, CDR2 YSYEKL. With V trimmed by 5 bases and J by 0 bases, 7 bases remained unmatched. The DNA of the CDR3 is TGCGCCAGCAGCTCTTCTAGCGGCCGCTCCTACAATGAGCAGTTCTTC. This gives the protein CASSSSSGRSYNEQFF.

V usage is TRBV5-1 and J usage is TRBJ2-1; 8 positions match TRBD1. CDR1 and CDR2 (germline): SGHRS, YFSETQ. V was clipped by 0 bases and J by 15 bases; unmatched bases: 5. The CDR3 sequence is 12 residues long. The CDR3 is CASSLDQGAGFF. The CDR3 DNA follows: TGCGCCAGCAGCTTGGATCAGGGGGCCGGGTTCTTC.

This clone was observed once. The chain is built from TRBV7-2 and TRBJ1-2, with D maybe TRBD1 (6 bases). Germline lookup yields CDR1 SGHTA and CDR2 FQGNSA. V was cut by 3 bases and J by 8 bases, with 13 bases left in between. This CDR3 comprises 13 residues. The CDR3 DNA reads as TGTGCCAGCAGCTTGGCTAAGGGGGTAGGCTACACCTTC. Translation gives CASSLAKGVGYTF. Using reference TRBV7-2 and TRBJ1-2 for the parts outside the CDR3, the full variable domain is GAGVSQSPSNKVTEKGKDVELRCDPISGHTALYWYRQSLGQGLEFLIYFQGNSAPDKSGLPSDRFSAERTGGSVSTLTIQRTQQEDSAVYLCASSLAKGVGYTFGSGTRLTVV.